These 7 T cell receptor beta chains were sequenced from one sample in a study of cytotoxic CD8 clonotypes in ibrutinib-treated CLL. The repertoire was sequenced with immunoSEQ multiplex PCR; TCRdb's copy has only in-frame clones and lacks some. The table lists about 13,000 clones, around 70% of them singletons. This specimen was PBMCs, taken before ibrutinib treatment. The receptors originated from a human donor with chronic lymphocytic leukemia.

The chain uses TRBV6-1 and TRBJ2-5; TRBD1 matches 9 bases. J gave up 4 bases and V 7 bases, and 7 bases lay outside the gene matches. The CDR3 runs to 14 residues. CDR1 is MNHNS and CDR2 is SASEGT in the germline V gene. In nucleotides, the CDR3 is TGTGCCAGCACATCAACAGGGGGCGGAGAGACCCAGTACTTC. It translates to CASTSTGGGETQYF.

This clone was counted a few times. The gene calls are TRBV30 and TRBJ2-2, with a weak D call TRBD2 (5 bases). Germline CDR1 reads GTSNPN; CDR2 reads SVGIG (reference sequence). The V end lost 3 bases, the J end lost 6 bases, and 17 bases lay between the germline ends. This CDR3 is built from 15 residues. The CDR3 spells CAWRPGNLEAGELFF. CDR3 bases: TGTGCCTGGAGGCCGGGTAATCTGGAGGCCGGGGAGCTGTTTTTT.

The sample holds a few counts of this clone. This rearrangement joins TRBV11-2 to TRBJ1-5; unclear D gene. Germline V gives CDR1 SGHAT, CDR2 FQNNGV. CDR3 length: 15 residues. V was shortened by 5 bases and J by 3 bases, with 14 bases between the two germline ends. The CDR3 loop reads CASSPTSFPNQPQHF. As DNA, the CDR3 is TGTGCCAGCAGCCCCACCTCATTCCCCAATCAGCCCCAGCATTTT. The whole variable domain, remainder taken from reference TRBV11-2 and TRBJ1-5, is EAGVAQSPRYKIIEKRQSVAFWCNPISGHATLYWYQQILGQGPKLLIQFQNNGVVDDSQLPKDRFSAERLKGVDSTLKIQPAKLEDSAVYLCASSPTSFPNQPQHFGDGTRLSIL.

The J gene is TRBJ1-2, the V gene TRBV6-4; a possible D gene is TRBD1 (6 bases). The V gene lost 8 bases and the J gene lost 2 bases, with 18 bases spanning the gap. Germline loops: CDR1 MRHNA, CDR2 SNTAGT. The CDR3 spans 15 residues. CDR3 amino acids: CASQRGTGGNYGYTF. As DNA, the CDR3 is TGTGCCAGCCAAAGGGGGACCGGCGGCAACTATGGCTACACCTTC.

This chain links TRBV28 with TRBJ2-5; possibly TRBD1 for D (5 bases). CDR1 MDHEN and CDR2 SYDVKM come from the germline V gene. The CDR3 covers 12 residues. The V end lost 11 bases, the J end lost 2 bases, and 12 bases lay between the germline ends. The CDR3 region is CAVGATQETQYF. DNA for the CDR3: TGTGCCGTAGGGGCAACACAAGAGACCCAGTACTTC.

As for this clone: The identical CDR3 is also encoded by other nucleotide sequences in the sample. This chain links TRBV28 with TRBJ2-3; TRBD2 matches 9 bases. This CDR3 region has 14 residues. V lost 6 bases, J lost 3 bases, and 4 bases stayed unmatched. In germline, CDR1 is MDHEN, CDR2 SYDVKM. CDR3 protein: CASSFLAGTDTQYF. CDR3 nucleotide sequence: TGTGCCAGCAGCTTCCTAGCGGGAACAGATACGCAGTATTTT.

The rearrangement uses TRBV7-3 and TRBJ2-3, with 9 bases identical to TRBD1. This CDR3 is 13 amino acids long. V trimming: 5 bases; J trimming: 4 bases; junction bases outside the gene matches: 1. Germline-derived CDR1 and CDR2 are SGHTA and FQGTGA. CDR3 protein: CASSRDRADTQYF. CDR3 DNA sequence: TGTGCCAGCAGCCGGGACAGGGCAGATACGCAGTATTTT. Looking up the rest from reference TRBV7-3 and TRBJ2-3 gives the full variable domain: GAGVSQTPSNKVTEKGKYVELRCDPISGHTALYWYRQSLGQGPEFLIYFQGTGAADDSGLPNDRFFAVRPEGSVSTLKIQRTERGDSAVYLCASSRDRADTQYFGPGTRLTVL.